This TCR beta chain stems from a study of cytomegalovirus exposure and HLA in healthy donors. In the study overall: A later analysis reported the same platform for the roughly 110 validation repertoires and the roughly 630 first-cohort repertoires.

The repertoire was sequenced with immunoSEQ multiplex PCR; TCRdb's copy has only in-frame clones and lacks some. The repertoire holds under 200,000 clones, with approximately 84% as singletons. The CDR3 covers 15 residues. The trim removed 2 bases at V and 6 bases at J, leaving 5 bases unmatched. Per the germline V gene, CDR1 is MGHDK and CDR2 is SYGVNS. The V and J genes are TRBV25-1 and TRBJ2-4; the match to TRBD2 covers 9 bases. The origin of this receptor is a man aged 18 to 29 in good health and CMV-seropositive. Specimen: PBMCs. CDR3 in DNA: TGTGCCAGCAGTGAAGACGGGACTAGCAGAAACATTCAGTACTTC. Protein: CASSEDGTSRNIQYF.